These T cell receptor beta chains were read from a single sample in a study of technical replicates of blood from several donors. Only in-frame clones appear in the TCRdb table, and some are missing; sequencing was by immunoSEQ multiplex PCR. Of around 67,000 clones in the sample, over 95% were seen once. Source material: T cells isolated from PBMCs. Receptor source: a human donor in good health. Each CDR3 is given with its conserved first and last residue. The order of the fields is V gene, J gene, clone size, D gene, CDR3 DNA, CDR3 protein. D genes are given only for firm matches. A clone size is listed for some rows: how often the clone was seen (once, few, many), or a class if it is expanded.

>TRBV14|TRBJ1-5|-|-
TGTGCCAGCAGCCAAGAAAGGGGTCAGCCCCAGCATTTT
CASSQERGQPQHF
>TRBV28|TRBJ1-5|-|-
TGTGCCAGCAGTTTAGCGTCAGGGCGCAATCAGCCCCAGCATTTT
CASSLASGRNQPQHF
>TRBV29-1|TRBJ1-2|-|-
TGCAGCGTTGTAGGGGCGCTGGGCTATGGCTACACCTTC
CSVVGALGYGYTF
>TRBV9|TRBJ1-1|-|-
TGTGCCAGCAGCGTAGAGGGGGGGGTAAAAGCTGAAGCTTTCTTT
CASSVEGGVKAEAFF
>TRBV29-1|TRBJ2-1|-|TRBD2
TGCAGCGTTGTGACTAGCGGGGTTTACAATGAGCAGTTCTTC
CSVVTSGVYNEQFF
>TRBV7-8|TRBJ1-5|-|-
TGTGCCAGCAGCCCGGGAACAGGGCAGCAGCCCCAGCATTTT
CASSPGTGQQPQHF
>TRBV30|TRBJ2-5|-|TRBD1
TGTGCCTGGAGTGTAGGACAGGGAGAGACCCAGTACTTC
CAWSVGQGETQYF
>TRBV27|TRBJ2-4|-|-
TGTGCCAGCAGTCGTCCCCCGGGGTCCACGGCCAACATTCAGTACTTC
CASSRPPGSTANIQYF
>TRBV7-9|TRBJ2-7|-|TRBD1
TGTGCCAGCAGCACATCGCCGGGACAGGCGACCTACGAGCAGTACTTC
CASSTSPGQATYEQYF
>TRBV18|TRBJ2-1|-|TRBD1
TGTGCCAGCTCACGGATTGACAGGGGTTCCTACAATGAGCAGTTCTTC
CASSRIDRGSYNEQFF
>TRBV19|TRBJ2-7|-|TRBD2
TGTGCCAGTAAAATGGGTCTAGCGGGAGATGAGCAGTACTTC
CASKMGLAGDEQYF
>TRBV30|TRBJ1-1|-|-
TGTGCCTGGGGCTACGGGGAGAAGATGAACACTGAAGCTTTCTTT
CAWGYGEKMNTEAFF
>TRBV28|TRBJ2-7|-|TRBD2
TGTGCCAGCACCACCCCAGCGGCTAGCGGTTCCTACGAGCAGTACTTC
CASTTPAASGSYEQYF
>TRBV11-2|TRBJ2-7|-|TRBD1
TGTGCCAGCAGCTTAGATCCGGGACAGCCCTACGAGCAGTACTTC
CASSLDPGQPYEQYF
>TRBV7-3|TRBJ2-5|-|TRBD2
TGTGCCAGCAGCCCGCCTGGTAGCGGGGGTGTGTCGACCCAGTACTTC
CASSPPGSGGVSTQYF
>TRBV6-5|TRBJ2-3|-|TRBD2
TGTGCCAGCAGCCACCAGCGGGAGGGCACAGATACGCAGTATTTT
CASSHQREGTDTQYF
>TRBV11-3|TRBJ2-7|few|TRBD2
TGTGCCAGCAGCTTAAGCGGGGGGGCCTACGAGCAGTACTTC
CASSLSGGAYEQYF
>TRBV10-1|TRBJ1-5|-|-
TGCGCCAGCCAGGCGGGTAGCAATCAGCCCCAGCATTTT
CASQAGSNQPQHF
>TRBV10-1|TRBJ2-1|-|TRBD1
TGCGCCAGCAGTGCCTACGGGACAGGGGACCACAATGAGCAGTTCTTC
CASSAYGTGDHNEQFF
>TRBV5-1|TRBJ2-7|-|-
TGCGCCAGCACTGGGGGCCGGGGTATCAACGAGCAGTACTTC
CASTGGRGINEQYF
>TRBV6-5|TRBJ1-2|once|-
TGTGCCAGCAGTCTGGACAGTAACTATGGCTACACCTTC
CASSLDSNYGYTF
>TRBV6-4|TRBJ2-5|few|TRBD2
TGTGCCAGCAGTGACTCAGCGGGAGGGGGAGAGACCCAGTACTTC
CASSDSAGGGETQYF
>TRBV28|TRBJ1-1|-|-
TGTGCCAGCAGTTTATGGGCAGCTGAAGCTTTCTTT
CASSLWAAEAFF
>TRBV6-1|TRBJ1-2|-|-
TGTGCCAGCAGTGAAGTTGGGGGGGGGATCTATGGCTACACCTTC
CASSEVGGGIYGYTF
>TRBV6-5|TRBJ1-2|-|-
TGTGCCAGCAGTTACTCGGCGGGTTTCTATGGCTACACCTTC
CASSYSAGFYGYTF
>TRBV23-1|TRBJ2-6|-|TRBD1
TGCGCCAGCAGTACCGGCAGGGGGACCGGGGCCAACGTCCTGACTTTC
CASSTGRGTGANVLTF
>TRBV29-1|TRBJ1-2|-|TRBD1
TGCAGCGTTGATTTGTGGGACAGGGGATATGGCTACACCTTC
CSVDLWDRGYGYTF
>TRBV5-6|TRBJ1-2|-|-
TGTGCCAGCAGCTTGGTACAGGTGTCCTATGGCTACACCTTC
CASSLVQVSYGYTF
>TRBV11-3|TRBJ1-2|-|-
TGTGCCAGCAGCTTGGAGGGGCTGGTTGGCTACACCTTC
CASSLEGLVGYTF
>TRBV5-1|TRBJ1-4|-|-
TGCGCCAGCAGCTACCGCGCAACTAATGAAAAACTGTTTTTT
CASSYRATNEKLFF
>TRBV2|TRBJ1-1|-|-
TGTGCCAGCAGCCCCCAGGGCGGCGGGGACACTGAAGCTTTCTTT
CASSPQGGGDTEAFF
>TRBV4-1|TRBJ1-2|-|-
TGCGCCAGCAGCCAAGTAGGCGGCGGCTACACCTTC
CASSQVGGGYTF
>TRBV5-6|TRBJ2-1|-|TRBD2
TGTGCCAGCAGCCCCTTAGCGCGGGAGTATTCCTACAATGAGCAGTTCTTC
CASSPLAREYSYNEQFF
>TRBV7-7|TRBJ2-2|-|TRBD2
TGTGCCAGCAGCTTAGGGGTCGGGGCTAGCGGGAACACCGGGGAGCTGTTTTTT
CASSLGVGASGNTGELFF
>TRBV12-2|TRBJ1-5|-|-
TGTGCAAGTCGAACCTACACGACAGGGACGAACAATCAGCCCCAGCATTTT
CASRTYTTGTNNQPQHF
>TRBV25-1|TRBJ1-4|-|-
TGTGCCAGCAGTGATCTTGGGGGCGGCAATGAAAAACTGTTTTTT
CASSDLGGGNEKLFF
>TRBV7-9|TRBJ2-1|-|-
TGTGCCAGCAGCTCTACGGGTAGCAGTGAGCAGTTCTTC
CASSSTGSSEQFF
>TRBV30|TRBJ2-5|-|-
TGTGCCTGGAGCCCTGGGGGGGCTCGGGAGACCCAGTACTTC
CAWSPGGARETQYF
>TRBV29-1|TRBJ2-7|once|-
TGCAGCGTGGCCCCAAAGAAGTACGAGCAGTACTTC
CSVAPKKYEQYF
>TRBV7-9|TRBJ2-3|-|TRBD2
TGTGCCAGCAGCTTAAACCCGAAAGCGGGGGACACAGATACGCAGTATTTT
CASSLNPKAGDTDTQYF
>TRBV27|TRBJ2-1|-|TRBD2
TGTGCCAGCAGTTCACGACTAGCGGGAGGTGAGCAGTTCTTC
CASSSRLAGGEQFF
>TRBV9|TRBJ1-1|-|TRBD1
TGTGCCAGCAGCGCCGTAGGGGACAGGTCTAACACTGAAGCTTTCTTT
CASSAVGDRSNTEAFF
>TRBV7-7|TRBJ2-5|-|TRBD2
TGTGCCACTTCCGCTAGCGGGGCCCAAGAGACCCAGTACTTC
CATSASGAQETQYF
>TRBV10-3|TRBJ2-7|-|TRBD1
TGTGCCATCAGTGGCCGGGACAGGGTAAACGAGCAGTACTTC
CAISGRDRVNEQYF
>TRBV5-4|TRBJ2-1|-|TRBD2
TGTGCCAGCAGCTTGGTTAGCGGGAGCCACAATGAGCAGTTCTTC
CASSLVSGSHNEQFF
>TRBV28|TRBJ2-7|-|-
TGTGCCAGCAGTTTGACAGGCCACTACGAGCAGTACTTC
CASSLTGHYEQYF
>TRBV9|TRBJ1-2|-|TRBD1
TGTGCCAGCAGCGTAGAGGACAGGGGACGATATGGCTACACCTTC
CASSVEDRGRYGYTF
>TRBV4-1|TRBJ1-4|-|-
TGCGCCAGCAGCCAAATTGGAGGACCGGCCCTTAGGGAAAAACTGTTTTTT
CASSQIGGPALREKLFF
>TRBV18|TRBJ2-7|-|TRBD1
TGTGCCAGCTCACCACCGAGAGACAGGGGTATCGAGCAGTACTTC
CASSPPRDRGIEQYF
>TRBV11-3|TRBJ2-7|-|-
TGTGCCAGCAGCTTAGTGGGACTTGCCTACGAGCAGTACTTC
CASSLVGLAYEQYF
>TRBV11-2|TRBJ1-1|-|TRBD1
TGTGCCAGCAGCCCGAGGGGGCTAGGGGTTATGAACACTGAAGCTTTCTTT
CASSPRGLGVMNTEAFF
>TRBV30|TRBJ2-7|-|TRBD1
TGTGCCTGGACAGTAAAAATGGGGACAGGGGTTCGCGAGCAGTACTTC
CAWTVKMGTGVREQYF
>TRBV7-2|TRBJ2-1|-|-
TGTGCCAGCAGCTGGGGACTAGGGGGCGAGCAGTTCTTC
CASSWGLGGEQFF
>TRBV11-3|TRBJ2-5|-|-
TGTGCCAGCAGCTTTATACAGGGCCAAGAGACCCAGTACTTC
CASSFIQGQETQYF
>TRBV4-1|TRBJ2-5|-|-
TGCGCCAGCAGCCAAGATCCGCGGATTTCAGAGACCCAGTACTTC
CASSQDPRISETQYF